What follows are 11 T cell receptor beta chains derived from one specimen sequenced in a study of cytomegalovirus exposure and HLA in healthy donors. Using immunoSEQ multiplex PCR, the repertoire was profiled, and TCRdb retains in-frame clones only, with some absent. The sample holds about 110,000 clones, 90% to 96% seen once. The sequencing input was PBMCs. Source of these receptors: a woman aged 18 to 35 in good health and CMV-seronegative.

V gene TRBV5-1 combines with J gene TRBJ2-6, with D uncertain. This CDR3 is 15 amino acids long. Per germline, CDR1 SGHRS and CDR2 YFSETQ. The V end was cut by 4 bases, the J end by 0 bases, with 8 bases between. Here the CDR3 DNA reads TGCGCCAGCAGCCGAAGTAGCTCTGGGGCCAACGTCCTGACTTTC. The encoded protein is CASSRSSSGANVLTF.

The sample holds one count of this clone. This sequence joins TRBV19 and TRBJ2-6; D unclear. V gave up 3 bases and J gave up 0 bases, with 6 bases separating them. Germline CDR1 and CDR2: LNHDA and SQIVND (reference sequence). This CDR3 spans 15 amino acids. The CDR3 protein is CASSIIPSGANVLTF. CDR3 DNA: TGTGCCAGTAGTATCATCCCCTCTGGGGCCAACGTCCTGACTTTC.

The chain carries TRBV7-2 and TRBJ1-5; TRBD1 agrees at 9 bases. Germline trimming cut 9 bases from V and 3 bases from J; bases unmatched to any gene: 9. The CDR3 spans 15 residues. Germline CDR1 and CDR2: SGHTA and FQGNSA. The CDR3 DNA sequence: TGTGCCAGTAATTATGGGGACAGGGACAATCAGCCCCAGCATTTT. Translated, it gives CASNYGDRDNQPQHF.

The chain couples TRBV18 to TRBJ1-2; 10 nucleotides agree with TRBD1. The length of the CDR3 is 14 residues. V gave up 5 bases and J gave up 4 bases; unmatched junction bases: 4. CDR1 and CDR2 from the germline V gene are KGHSH and LQKENI. The chain's CDR3 is CASSRDRGGYGYTF. The CDR3, as DNA: TGTGCCAGCTCAAGGGACAGGGGCGGCTATGGCTACACCTTC.

This chain links TRBV30 with TRBJ2-3, with TRBD2 matching 13 bases. This CDR3 has 16 amino acids. The germline V gene has CDR1 GTSNPN and CDR2 SVGIG (reference sequence). The ends lost 4 bases at V and 6 bases at J; junction bases unmatched: 10. CDR3 bases: TGTGCCTGGACCAGGAAACTAGCGGGGGGGCTGGATACGCAGTATTTT. Amino acid sequence: CAWTRKLAGGLDTQYF.

The rearrangement uses TRBV5-4 and TRBJ2-2; 7 nucleotides match TRBD2. The germline gives CDR1 SGHNT, CDR2 YYREEE (reference sequence). The CDR3 covers 13 residues. The V and J ends lost 5 bases and 6 bases, in that order; junction bases with no gene match: 4. The CDR3 region has the DNA TGTGCCAGCAGTCAGAGCGGGGCCGGGGAGCTGTTTTTT. Translation: CASSQSGAGELFF.

The chain carries TRBV9 and TRBJ1-1; D is possibly TRBD1 (5 bases). The CDR3 is 14 amino acids. Germline-derived CDR1 and CDR2 are SGDLS and YYNGEE. The germline V and J ends were trimmed by 3 bases and 6 bases, with 15 bases remaining between them. In nucleotides, the CDR3 is TGTGCCAGCAGCGCGGGACTTAGTAACGCTGAAGCTTTCTTT. This translates into CASSAGLSNAEAFF.

The rearrangement uses TRBV19 and TRBJ1-1, with TRBD1 matching 7 bases. CDR1 and CDR2 (germline): LNHDA, SQIVND (reference sequence). Germline trimming cut 7 bases from V and 4 bases from J; bases unmatched to any gene: 15. This CDR3 is 16 amino acids long. DNA for the CDR3: TGTGCCAGTAATGAGGGACAGCCGCTCTACAGCACTGAAGCTTTCTTT. Translating it yields CASNEGQPLYSTEAFF.

V and J are TRBV7-5 and TRBJ1-2; the tabulated D call, TRBD1, remains unverified against the DNA. TRBV7-5 is a pseudogene. CDR3 length equals 19 residues. CDR3 loop: CARSFDGPTRDRTNYGYTF. DNA of the CDR3: TGTGCCAGAAGCTTCGACGGCCCAACCCGGGACAGAACTAACTATGGCTACACCTTC.

The chain uses TRBV7-2 and TRBJ1-2, with 10 bases that match TRBD1. This CDR3 comprises 15 residues. V lost 5 bases, J lost 4 bases, and 7 bases stayed unmatched. Germline CDR1 reads SGHTA; CDR2 reads FQGNSA. CDR3 coding DNA: TGTGCCAGCAGCATGACAGGGGGCGTGAGCTATGGCTACACCTTC. This encodes CASSMTGGVSYGYTF.

This clone was seen just once. J is TRBJ2-1 and V is TRBV7-3; the match to TRBD1 covers 9 bases. This CDR3 is 15 amino acids long. Germline values: CDR1 SGHTA, CDR2 FQGTGA. V lost 2 bases, J lost 10 bases, and 9 bases stayed unmatched. The CDR3 region is CASSLPGQGNSEQFF. Written as DNA, the CDR3 is TGTGCCAGCAGCTTACCTGGACAGGGGAATTCGGAGCAGTTCTTC.